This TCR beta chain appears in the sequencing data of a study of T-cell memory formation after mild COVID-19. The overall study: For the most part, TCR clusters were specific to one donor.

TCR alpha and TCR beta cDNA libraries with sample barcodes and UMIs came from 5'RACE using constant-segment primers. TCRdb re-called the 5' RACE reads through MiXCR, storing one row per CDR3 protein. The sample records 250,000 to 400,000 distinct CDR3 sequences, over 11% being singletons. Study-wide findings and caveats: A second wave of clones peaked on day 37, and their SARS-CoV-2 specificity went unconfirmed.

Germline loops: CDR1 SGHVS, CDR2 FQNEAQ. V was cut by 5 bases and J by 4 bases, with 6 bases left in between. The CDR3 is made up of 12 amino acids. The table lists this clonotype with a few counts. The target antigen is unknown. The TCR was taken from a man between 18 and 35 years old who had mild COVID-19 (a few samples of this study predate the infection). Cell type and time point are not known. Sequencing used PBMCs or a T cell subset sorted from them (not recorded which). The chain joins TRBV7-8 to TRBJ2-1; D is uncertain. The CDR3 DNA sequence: TGTGCCAGCAGCCTCTATTACAATGAGCAGTTCTTC. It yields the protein CASSLYYNEQFF.